This T cell receptor (beta chain) emerged from a study of regulatory T cells in long-lasting Graves disease. Documented time point: newly diagnosed GD, antithyroid drugs for less than 3 months. With RNA extracted from PBMCs as input, the TCR library was made. Researchers made TCR beta libraries by using iRepertoire HTBI primers and running Arm-PCR on CDR3 regions. One entry per CDR3 protein results from TCRdb running MiXCR on the multiplex PCR reads. The sample lists over 400,000 distinct CDR3 sequences; around 15% were seen once. This sample was shared with a second study, whose subject was T cells in Graves' hyperthyroidism and ophthalmopathy.

The sequence came from a woman aged 45-59 years with Graves disease. The sample in question was peripheral blood mononuclear cells (PBMCs), obtained at new diagnosis, from a patient treated with antithyroid drugs.

CDR3 protein: CASSFTGVEQYF. CDR3 in DNA: TGTGCCAGCAGCTTTACAGGGGTCGAGCAGTACTTC. The chain employs TRBV5-8 and TRBJ2-7; 7 bases agree with TRBD1. The CDR3 runs 12 residues. Germline V gene lookup returns CDR1 SGHTS and CDR2 YDEGEE. Trimming took 2 bases from V and 6 from J; bases not matched to a gene: 2.